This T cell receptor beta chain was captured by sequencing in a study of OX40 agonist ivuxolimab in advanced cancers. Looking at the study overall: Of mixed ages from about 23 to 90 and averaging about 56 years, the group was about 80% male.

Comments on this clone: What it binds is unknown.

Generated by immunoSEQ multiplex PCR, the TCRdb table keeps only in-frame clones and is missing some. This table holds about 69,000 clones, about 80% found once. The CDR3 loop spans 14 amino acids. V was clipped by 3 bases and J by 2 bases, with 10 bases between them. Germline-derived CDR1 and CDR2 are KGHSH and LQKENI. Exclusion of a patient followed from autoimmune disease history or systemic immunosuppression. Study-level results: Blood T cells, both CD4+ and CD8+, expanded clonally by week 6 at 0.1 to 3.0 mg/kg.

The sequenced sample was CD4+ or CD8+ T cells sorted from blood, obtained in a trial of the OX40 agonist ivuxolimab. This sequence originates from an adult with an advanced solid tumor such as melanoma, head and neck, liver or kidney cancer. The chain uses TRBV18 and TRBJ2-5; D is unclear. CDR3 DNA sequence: TGTGCCAGCTCACCTTCAGGTGCACAAGAGACCCAGTACTTC. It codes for CASSPSGAQETQYF.